The present TCR beta chain was sequenced within a study of blood T cell repertoires in COVID-19. Study at large: Nucleic acid was either cDNA or gDNA, and it came from T cells, B-cell-depleted T cells, or PBMCs.

V shed 2 bases and J 3 bases; nucleotides not matched to a gene: 13. CDR3 length: 18 residues. CDR1 and CDR2 from the germline V gene are SEHNR and FQNEAQ (reference sequence). This clone has only a few counts. Clones were read by immunoSEQ multiplex PCR, and TCRdb kept only the in-frame ones, dropping some. The data show roughly 60,000 clones, with 72% seen just once and roughly 5% held by the top ten. Source material: peripheral blood. The gene calls are TRBV7-9 and TRBJ2-3; TRBD1 aligns across 8 bases. The receptor was derived from a woman between 65 and 79 years old with COVID-19, enrolled during active disease. CDR3 bases: TGTGCCAGCAGCTTACAGGGGGCGTATCACGGGGTGACAGATACGCAGTATTTT. This sequence encodes CASSLQGAYHGVTDTQYF.